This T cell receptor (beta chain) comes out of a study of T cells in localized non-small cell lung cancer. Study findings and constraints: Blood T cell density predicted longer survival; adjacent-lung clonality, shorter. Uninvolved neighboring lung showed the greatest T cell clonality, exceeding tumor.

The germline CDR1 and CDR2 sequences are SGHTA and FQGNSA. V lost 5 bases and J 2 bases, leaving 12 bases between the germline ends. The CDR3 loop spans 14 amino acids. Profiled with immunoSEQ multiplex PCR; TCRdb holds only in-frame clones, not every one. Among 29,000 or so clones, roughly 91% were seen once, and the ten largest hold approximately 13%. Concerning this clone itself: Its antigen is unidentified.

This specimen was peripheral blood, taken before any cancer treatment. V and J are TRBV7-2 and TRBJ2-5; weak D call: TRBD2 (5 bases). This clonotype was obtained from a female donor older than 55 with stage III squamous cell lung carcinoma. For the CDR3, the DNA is TGTGCCAGCAGCCCCCCGGGGAGACAAGAGACCCAGTACTTC. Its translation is CASSPPGRQETQYF.